This TCR beta chain is from a study of blood T cell repertoires in COVID-19. Original processing notes: Amplified reference gene primers provided the basis for estimating nucleated cell counts. The table came from immunoSEQ multiplex PCR; TCRdb's copy has only in-frame clones and leaves some out. D and trimming come from the DNA, and the V and J calls and clone size come from that table. The sample consists of hundreds of thousands of clones, approximately 86% of them appearing once. The CDR3 is made up of 15 amino acids. Per germline, CDR1 SGHVS and CDR2 FNYEAQ. The V and J ends lost 1 base and 4 bases respectively, with 11 bases between them.

The sequence came from a woman aged 45-65 years who had recovered from COVID-19. Sequencing was done on a sample of PBMCs or T cells enriched from blood (not recorded which). This chain joins TRBV7-6 and TRBJ1-3; D may be TRBD1 (6 bases). The CDR3 region is CASSLDGGRGNTIYF. DNA for the CDR3: TGTGCCAGCAGCTTAGATGGGGGCAGGGGAAACACCATATATTTT.